This TCR gamma chain appears in the sequencing data of a study of γδ T cells in repeated Plasmodium falciparum infection. TCRdb ran CATT on the multiplex PCR reads. Of 20,000 to 30,000 gamma-chain clones in the sample, about 3% are singletons; the top ten hold approximately 33%. This CDR3 region has 14 residues. Germline lookup yields CDR1 EGSNGY and CDR2 YDSYNSKV. The J segment lost 8 bases and the V segment lost 0 bases, leaving 10 bases of the junction unmatched. Vgamma9/Vdelta2+ and Vdelta2-negative gammadelta T cells were flow-sorted from PBMC for bulk sequencing. Of note for this clone: The TCRdb protein comes from a much larger clone and disagrees with this DNA's translation at residue 10, likely due to a read error; the protein given here is derived from the DNA.

The gene calls are TRGV2 and TRGJ1 or TRGJ2. The J gene was missing in TCRdb and was found by matching the end of the DNA to germline. Sequenced: gamma-delta T cells from blood. This clonotype was obtained from a pool of human donors (malaria-infected and uninfected, not separated). Here the CDR3 DNA reads TGTGCCACCTGGGACGGGCACGTAAGGGATAAGAAACTCTTT. Protein sequence: CATWDGHVRDKKLF.